The 31 T cell receptor beta chains in this list originate from one sample, sequenced in a study of patients and donors after allogeneic stem cell transplantation. TCRdb ran MiXCR on the RT-PCR reads and lists one entry per CDR3 protein. The sample has approximately 250,000 distinct CDR3 sequences, 13% to 15% seen once. Sequencing used blood, either unsorted or a sorted T cell fraction (not recorded which). These receptors all come from a human donor who was either an allogeneic HSCT recipient or a stem cell or donor lymphocyte infusion donor (not recorded which). It is not recorded whose cells these are; they may come from a transplant donor.

On this clonotype: It may be a read error: a sequence one base away is much more abundant. The V call is TRBV10-3, the J call TRBJ1-5; TRBD1 is a possible D gene (5 bases). CDR3 length: 14 amino acids. Germline-derived CDR1 and CDR2 are ENHRY and SYGVKD. V shed 6 bases and J shed 3 bases, with 12 bases lying between them. The CDR3 protein is CAIRGDRSNQPQHF. The DNA for the CDR3 is TGTGCCATCAGGGGTGACAGATCCAATCAGCCCCAGCATTTT.

V and J are TRBV20-1 and TRBJ2-7; the match to TRBD2 covers 9 bases. This CDR3 contains 14 residues. V was clipped by 1 base and J by 2 bases; unmatched bases: 3. Looked up from germline, CDR1 is DFQATT and CDR2 is SNEGSKA (reference sequence). CDR3 sequence (DNA): TGCAGTGCTAGAGTGGCGGGAGGGGCCTACGAGCAGTACTTC. Translation gives CSARVAGGAYEQYF.

This clonotype was recorded a few times. J is TRBJ2-5 and V is TRBV20-1, with TRBD2 identical over 15 bases. The CDR3 spans 16 residues. The V and J ends lost 1 base and 2 bases, in that order; junction bases with no gene match: 2. Germline V gene lookup returns CDR1 DFQATT and CDR2 SNEGSKA (reference sequence). The chain's CDR3 is CSARGTSGRVQETQYF. The CDR3 nucleotides read TGCAGTGCTAGAGGGACTAGCGGGAGGGTACAAGAGACCCAGTACTTC.

The chain couples TRBV5-6 to TRBJ2-3, with 7 positions matching TRBD2. Germline V gene lookup returns CDR1 SGHDT and CDR2 YYEEEE. With 1 base clipped from V and 1 base from J, the junction kept 6 bases outside the gene matches. This CDR3 is built from 16 residues. Here the CDR3 DNA reads TGTGCCAGCAGCTTGAGTTCGCTAGCGGGCACAGATACGCAGTATTTT. Protein sequence: CASSLSSLAGTDTQYF.

This clonotype was observed many times. The V and J genes are TRBV27 and TRBJ2-7; TRBD1 is a possible D gene (6 bases). Looked up from germline, CDR1 is MNHEY and CDR2 is SMNVEV (reference sequence). The CDR3 runs 14 residues. Trimming stripped 6 bases from V and 4 bases from J, with 16 bases between. The CDR3 spells CASSPPDRTYEQYF. CDR3 coding DNA: TGTGCCAGCAGCCCTCCGGACAGAACTTACGAGCAGTACTTC.

The J gene is TRBJ2-7, the V gene TRBV13, with D unresolved. The CDR3 length is 12 residues. CDR1 is PRHDT, CDR2 FYEKMQ, per germline (reference sequence). With 4 bases removed from V and 7 bases from J, the gap between germline ends came to 11 bases. CDR3 loop: CASSSRTWEQYF. The CDR3 DNA reads TGTGCCAGCAGCTCGCGGACGTGGGAGCAGTACTTC. The complete variable domain, with remaining parts taken from reference TRBV13 and TRBJ2-7, reads AAGVIQSPRHLIKEKRETATLKCYPIPRHDTVYWYQQGPGQDPQFLISFYEKMQSDKGSIPDRFSAQQFSDYHSELNMSSLELGDSALYFCASSSRTWEQYFGPGTRLTVT.

The chain recombines TRBV12-3 or TRBV12-4 with TRBJ2-3, with D possibly TRBD1 on 5 matching bases. There are 16 residues in the CDR3. Deletions cut 6 bases from V and 0 bases from J, with 16 bases between. Here the CDR3 reads CASSPGWAASTDTQYF. CDR3 nucleotide sequence: TGTGCCAGCAGCCCAGGGTGGGCTGCTAGCACAGATACGCAGTATTTT.

In its sample, this clonotype was seen many times. The chain recombines TRBV5-1 with TRBJ2-5; TRBD2 matches 9 bases. Trimming took 2 bases from V and 4 from J; bases not matched to a gene: 9. The germline gives CDR1 SGHRS, CDR2 YFSETQ. The CDR3 totals 16 residues. CDR3 protein: CASSLGLASVGETQYF. The CDR3 DNA reads TGCGCCAGCAGCTTAGGACTAGCGTCGGTCGGAGAGACCCAGTACTTC.

This clonotype was counted only a few times. The chain joins TRBV11-3 to TRBJ2-2; D is possibly TRBD1 (6 bases). CDR1 SGHNT and CDR2 YENEEA come from the germline V gene. The CDR3 spans 16 residues. The ends were cut back, 0 bases at V and 4 bases at J, with 12 bases in the middle. The CDR3 protein is CASSLDETGFTGELFF. For the CDR3, the DNA is TGTGCCAGCAGCTTAGACGAAACAGGGTTCACCGGGGAGCTGTTTTTT.

The chain is built from TRBV25-1 and TRBJ2-7, with 12 positions matching TRBD1. Germline loops: CDR1 MGHDK, CDR2 SYGVNS. After removal of 3 bases from V and 0 bases from J, the junction contained 12 bases not matched to a gene. The CDR3 is 19 residues long. CDR3 in amino acids: CASSDSGTGGRTISYEQYF. The CDR3, as DNA: TGTGCCAGCAGTGACTCCGGGACAGGGGGCCGAACGATCTCCTACGAGCAGTACTTC.

J is TRBJ2-3 and V is TRBV18; TRBD2 aligns across 10 bases. Germline lookup yields CDR1 KGHSH and CDR2 LQKENI. Germline trimming cut 2 bases from V and 3 bases from J; bases unmatched to any gene: 17. CDR3 size: 20 residues. In DNA, the CDR3 is TGTGCCAGCTCACCAGAAGCCGGGGAAGAGAGCGGGAGGGCTACAGATACGCAGTATTTT. Translating gives CASSPEAGEESGRATDTQYF. Full variable domain (missing parts from reference TRBV18 and TRBJ2-3): NAGVMQNPRHLVRRRGQEARLRCSPMKGHSHVYWYRQLPEEGLKFMVYLQKENIIDESGMPKERFSAEFPKEGPSILRIQQVVRGDSAAYFCASSPEAGEESGRATDTQYFGPGTRLTVL.

This chain joins TRBV2 and TRBJ2-4, with TRBD1 matching over 7 bases. Germline V gives CDR1 SNHLY, CDR2 FYNNEI. V shed 7 bases and J 0 bases; nucleotides not matched to a gene: 6. CDR3 length equals 15 residues. CDR3 amino acids: CASKGQSLAKNIQYF. CDR3 coding DNA: TGTGCCAGCAAGGGACAGTCATTAGCCAAAAACATTCAGTACTTC.

There are a few counts of this clonotype. This chain joins TRBV6-1 and TRBJ1-5; D is unresolved. V was cut by 3 bases and J by 2 bases, with 5 bases left in between. The CDR3 consists of 13 residues. Germline V CDR1 and CDR2: MNHNS, SASEGT. CDR3: CASSDGGNQPQHF. The DNA for the CDR3 is TGTGCCAGCAGTGACGGGGGCAATCAGCCCCAGCATTTT.

This clonotype was seen more than once but under ten times. The chain recombines TRBV11-3 with TRBJ2-5; weak D call: TRBD1 (6 bases). CDR3 length equals 11 residues. Trimming cost V 3 bases and J 11 bases, with 10 bases left between them. Germline V gene data show CDR1 as SGHNT and CDR2 as YENEEA. In DNA, the CDR3 is TGTGCCAGCAGCTTCTCAGGGGTACAGTACTTC. Protein product: CASSFSGVQYF.

The chain recombines TRBV28 with TRBJ2-7; 7 bases are shared with TRBD1. This CDR3 is 14 amino acids long. V lost 6 bases, J lost 1 base, and 6 bases stayed unmatched. CDR1 MDHEN and CDR2 SYDVKM come from the germline V gene. CDR3 sequence (DNA): TGTGCCAGCAGGTCAGGGGGTCCGTCCTACGAGCAGTACTTC. Translated, it gives CASRSGGPSYEQYF.

At least ten counts were recorded for this clonotype. V usage is TRBV7-3 and J usage is TRBJ1-5; a possible D gene is TRBD1 (5 bases). Germline-derived CDR1 and CDR2 are SGHTA and FQGTGA. The CDR3 sequence is 13 residues long. Deletions cut 3 bases from V and 11 bases from J, with 14 bases between. The CDR3 bases are TGTGCCAGCAGCTTGCGGCCGGGGGTGTCCCAGCATTTT. This codes for CASSLRPGVSQHF.

This clonotype was counted between two and nine times. The chain uses TRBV5-5 and TRBJ1-1; D not resolved. The germline V gene encodes CDR1 SGHKS and CDR2 YYEKEE (reference sequence). The CDR3 covers 14 residues. Trimming left V 2 bases short and J 0 bases short, with 8 bases between. Written as DNA, the CDR3 is TGTGCCAGCAGCTTACGAATTATGAACACTGAAGCTTTCTTT. Translation: CASSLRIMNTEAFF.

The chain links TRBV5-6 to TRBJ2-3; D is uncertain. Germline V CDR1 and CDR2: SGHDT, YYEEEE. The CDR3 has 13 amino acids. Trimming stripped 2 bases from V and 0 bases from J, with 4 bases between. The CDR3 nucleotides read TGTGCCAGCAGCTTCAGAAGCACAGATACGCAGTATTTT. This sequence encodes CASSFRSTDTQYF.

As regards this clonotype: This may be a read error: a much more frequent sequence differs by one nucleotide. The chain carries TRBV6-2 or TRBV6-3 and TRBJ1-1; TRBD1 is a possible D gene (6 bases). From germline, CDR1 is MNHEY and CDR2 SVGEGT. The CDR3 extends over 14 amino acids. V was cut by 7 bases and J by 3 bases, with 15 bases left in between. CDR3 coding DNA: TGTGCCAGCAAGCTGGGACACCCGGACACTGAAGCTTTCTTT. It specifies CASKLGHPDTEAFF.

This clonotype was observed many times. The genes are TRBV4-1 and TRBJ2-1; D uncertain. V was trimmed by 0 bases and J by 8 bases, leaving 2 bases between them. Germline assignment: CDR1 MGHRA and CDR2 YSYEKL. There are 11 residues in the CDR3. CDR3 protein: CASSQDHEQFF. DNA for the CDR3: TGCGCCAGCAGCCAAGATCATGAGCAGTTCTTC.

The chain carries TRBV5-6 and TRBJ2-1; unclear D gene. V lost 3 bases and J lost 8, with 24 bases in between. Germline V CDR1 and CDR2: SGHDT, YYEEEE. The CDR3 sequence is 17 residues long. CDR3 sequence: CASSYLFLGPQADEQFF. The CDR3 nucleotides are TGTGCCAGCAGCTATTTATTTTTGGGCCCCCAGGCAGATGAGCAGTTCTTC.

The rearrangement joins TRBV6-1 to TRBJ2-5, with D perhaps matching TRBD2 (5 bases). Deletions cut 8 bases from V and 0 bases from J, with 16 bases between. The CDR3 runs 15 residues. Per the germline V gene, CDR1 is MNHNS and CDR2 is SASEGT. DNA for the CDR3: TGTGCCAGCCAGCGGAAATCTAACTACCAAGAGACCCAGTACTTC. This sequence encodes CASQRKSNYQETQYF.

V usage is TRBV12-3 or TRBV12-4 and J usage is TRBJ2-7; 10 positions agree with TRBD2. Trimming took 3 bases from V and 5 from J; bases not matched to a gene: 4. This CDR3 comprises 14 residues. The CDR3 bases are TGTGCCAGCAGTTTGAGCGGGGGGGCCGACGAGCAGTACTTC. Its translation is CASSLSGGADEQYF.

This clonotype was counted between two and nine times. This sequence joins TRBV6-1 and TRBJ2-7, with TRBD1 as a possible D gene (6 bases). This CDR3 spans 15 amino acids. In germline, CDR1 is MNHNS, CDR2 SASEGT. V lost 3 bases to trimming and J lost 2 bases, with 14 bases between them. CDR3 DNA sequence: TGTGCCAGCAGTGAGATGACAGGCCTAACCTACGAGCAGTACTTC. This codes for CASSEMTGLTYEQYF.

In this sample, this clonotype is medium-sized. The chain links TRBV7-2 to TRBJ1-6; D might be TRBD1 (5 bases). Trimming removed 2 bases at V and 10 bases at J, with 15 bases between. CDR1 SGHTA and CDR2 FQGNSA come from the germline V gene. The CDR3 loop spans 15 amino acids. CDR3 loop: CASSLWAGRGSPLHF. The CDR3 nucleotides read TGTGCCAGCAGCTTATGGGCAGGGAGAGGATCACCCCTCCACTTT.

The chain employs TRBV4-2 and TRBJ2-1; 10 nucleotides match TRBD2. Germline V gives CDR1 LGHNA, CDR2 YNFKEQ. The CDR3 consists of 15 residues. V lost 1 base to trimming and J lost 8 bases; unmatched junction nucleotides: 5. CDR3 loop: CASSQATSGEHEQFF. Here the CDR3 DNA reads TGTGCCAGCAGCCAAGCCACTAGCGGGGAGCATGAGCAGTTCTTC.

The chain joins TRBV20-1 to TRBJ1-3; D perhaps matches TRBD1 (5 bases). Germline loops: CDR1 DFQATT, CDR2 SNEGSKA (reference sequence). Trimming cost V 6 bases and J 0 bases, with 15 bases left between them. There are 15 residues in the CDR3. This CDR3 is CSARGPTNSGNTIYF. The CDR3 bases are TGCAGTGCCCGGGGCCCCACCAACTCTGGAAACACCATATATTTT.

This clonotype was picked up many times. The V and J genes are TRBV29-1 and TRBJ2-7, with 7 positions matching TRBD1. The J segment lost 5 bases and the V segment lost 5 bases, leaving 6 bases of the junction unmatched. The germline V gene encodes CDR1 SQVTM and CDR2 ANQGSEA. This CDR3 is built from 12 residues. This chain's CDR3 is CSVPTGRHEQYF. CDR3 sequence (DNA): TGCAGCGTTCCGACAGGGCGCCACGAGCAGTACTTC.

This clonotype was picked up many times. The chain carries TRBV9 and TRBJ2-3; D might be TRBD2 (5 bases). The CDR3 runs 15 residues. Looked up from germline, CDR1 is SGDLS and CDR2 is YYNGEE. Trimming shortened V by 0 bases and J by 2 bases, and 10 bases separated the two germline ends. CDR3 amino acids: CASSVVDGVTDTQYF. The CDR3 DNA reads TGTGCCAGCAGCGTAGTTGACGGGGTCACAGATACGCAGTATTTT. The entire variable domain, with the rest obtained from reference TRBV9 and TRBJ2-3, is as follows: DSGVTQTPKHLITATGQRVTLRCSPRSGDLSVYWYQQSLDQGLQFLIQYYNGEERAKGNILERFSAQQFPDLHSELNLSSLELGDSALYFCASSVVDGVTDTQYFGPGTRLTVL.

This clonotype came up many times. The CDR3 protein is CASSFRGGARPYEQYF. The CDR3 bases are TGTGCCAGCAGTTTTCGCGGGGGGGCTAGACCCTACGAGCAGTACTTC. The chain employs TRBV12-3 or TRBV12-4 and TRBJ2-7; 9 nucleotides match TRBD2. The CDR3 is 16 residues long. Unmatched junction bases numbered 8, after V lost 3 bases and J lost 2 bases.

This chain uses TRBV5-1 with TRBJ2-5, with a possible D match to TRBD2 (6 bases). V dropped 1 base and J dropped 4 bases, with 8 bases sitting between them. Germline V gene lookup returns CDR1 SGHRS and CDR2 YFSETQ. This CDR3 spans 13 amino acids. CDR3 DNA: TGCGCCAGCAGCTTGTGGCGGGGAGAGACCCAGTACTTC. This sequence encodes CASSLWRGETQYF.